The 32 T cell receptor beta chains listed next were all sequenced from one sample in a study of Ad26.COV2.S vaccination and SARS-CoV-2 variants (dated by TCRdb to the early 2020s). Interpreted using the paper, the treatment or condition label stands for: 15 to 20 received Ad26.COV2.S at low or high dose, single or two shots; 5 received placebo; per-sample allocation not given. For vaccine and placebo recipients, the sequenced repertoires came from samples collected on day 63 after the first injection. The library relied on the immunoSEQ multiplex PCR assay. Entries here come from immuneACCESS through TCRdb and include only in-frame sequences with V and J called. Some clones fail to appear in such tables; in the studies checked, an unresolved V gene covers under half of the shortfall, and the cause of the remainder is unknown. The sample table contains some 300,000 clones; only one count was recorded for 85% of them. The ten largest clones represent approximately 2.1% of the sample.

The sequencing used peripheral blood, collected in a trial of Ad26.COV2.S vaccine versus placebo. All receptors derive from a person between 18 and 60 years old who received the Ad26.COV2.S COVID-19 vaccine or a placebo.

This rearrangement joins TRBV10-2 to TRBJ2-7; D not resolved. Trimming took off 4 bases at V and 2 bases at J, with 6 bases between the two ends. The CDR3 is 12 residues long. The germline CDR1 and CDR2 sequences are WSHSY and SAAADI. CDR3 sequence (DNA): TGCGCCAGCAGTGTCGGTCCCTACGAGCAGTACTTC. Translation: CASSVGPYEQYF.

V and J are TRBV7-3 and TRBJ1-2; tentatively, D is TRBD1 (5 bases). V lost 0 bases and J 2 bases, leaving 10 bases between the germline ends. Germline CDR1 SGHTA, CDR2 FQGTGA. There are 15 residues in the CDR3. CDR3 bases: TGTGCCAGCAGCTTAACTGCGGGGGGAAACTATGGCTACACCTTC. Its translation: CASSLTAGGNYGYTF.

This chain links TRBV9 with TRBJ1-3; no reliable D call. CDR1 is SGDLS, CDR2 YYNGEE, per germline. V was pared by 1 base and J by 0 bases, with 14 bases between. The CDR3 loop spans 17 amino acids. In nucleotides, the CDR3 is TGTGCCAGCAGCGTAAGTTCCCAGTCCGACTCTGGAAACACCATATATTTT. Its protein product is CASSVSSQSDSGNTIYF. Full variable domain (rest looked up from reference TRBV9 and TRBJ1-3): DSGVTQTPKHLITATGQRVTLRCSPRSGDLSVYWYQQSLDQGLQFLIQYYNGEERAKGNILERFSAQQFPDLHSELNLSSLELGDSALYFCASSVSSQSDSGNTIYFGEGSWLTVV.

The chain uses TRBV19 and TRBJ2-2; either TRBD1 or TRBD2 may supply D (5 bases each). V was trimmed by 3 bases and J by 4 bases, leaving 12 bases between them. CDR3 length equals 15 residues. The germline V gene has CDR1 LNHDA and CDR2 SQIVND (reference sequence). The CDR3 is CASSMQGAPTGELFF. The DNA for the CDR3 is TGTGCCAGTAGTATGCAGGGAGCGCCCACCGGGGAGCTGTTTTTT.

This clone showed up just once. The rearrangement joins TRBV10-3 to TRBJ2-5; D is unclear. Trimming removed 6 bases at V and 4 bases at J, with 12 bases between. The CDR3 sequence is 13 residues long. Germline values: CDR1 ENHRY, CDR2 SYGVKD. The CDR3 reads CAIRDIIGETQYF. The CDR3 DNA reads TGTGCCATCAGAGATATAATTGGAGAGACCCAGTACTTC.

The chain recombines TRBV5-1 with TRBJ2-2; tentatively, D is TRBD1 (5 bases). The length of the CDR3 is 17 residues. V lost 0 bases to trimming and J lost 0 bases, with 12 bases between them. Germline V gene data show CDR1 as SGHRS and CDR2 as YFSETQ. This chain's CDR3 is CASSLGQTSANTGELFF. The CDR3 DNA sequence: TGCGCCAGCAGCTTGGGACAGACCTCCGCGAACACCGGGGAGCTGTTTTTT.

The chain combines TRBV7-9 with TRBJ2-7; 7 bases map to TRBD1. The CDR3 has 14 amino acids. The V segment lost 2 bases and the J segment 1 base; nucleotides outside the gene matches: 2. Germline lookup yields CDR1 SEHNR and CDR2 FQNEAQ (reference sequence). CDR3: CASSLRDRSYEQYF. CDR3 nucleotide sequence: TGTGCCAGCAGCTTAAGGGACAGATCCTACGAGCAGTACTTC.

The chain links TRBV28 to TRBJ2-1, with TRBD2 identical over 7 bases. The CDR3 spans 16 residues. Germline V gene sequence: CDR1 MDHEN, CDR2 SYDVKM. V was pared by 7 bases and J by 0 bases, with 9 bases of the junction left unmatched. This CDR3 reads CASTPGGSSSYNEQFF. CDR3 coding DNA: TGTGCCAGCACCCCGGGGGGATCAAGCTCCTACAATGAGCAGTTCTTC.

The rearrangement uses TRBV4-1 and TRBJ2-5, with D possibly TRBD1 on 6 matching bases. The germline CDR1 and CDR2 sequences are MGHRA and YSYEKL. V lost 4 bases to trimming and J lost 7 bases, with 16 bases between them. The CDR3 consists of 14 residues. DNA for the CDR3: TGCGCCAGCAGCCCCCCCTACAGGGAAGCGACCCAGTACTTC. Residues: CASSPPYREATQYF.

V gene TRBV9 combines with J gene TRBJ2-7; TRBD1 agrees at 10 bases. V shed 3 bases, J shed 4 bases, and the junction held 4 bases outside the gene matches. CDR3 length: 14 amino acids. Germline CDR1 and CDR2: SGDLS and YYNGEE. This CDR3 is CASSGRTGGYEQYF. Written as DNA, the CDR3 is TGTGCCAGCAGCGGCCGGACAGGGGGGTACGAGCAGTACTTC.

The chain couples TRBV19 to TRBJ1-1; tentative D call: TRBD1 (5 bases). The CDR3 contains 17 residues. With 3 bases removed from V and 1 base from J, the gap between germline ends came to 18 bases. Germline CDR1 and CDR2: LNHDA and SQIVND (reference sequence). The CDR3 loop is CASSMGEGRYSNTEAFF. Written as DNA, the CDR3 is TGTGCCAGTAGTATGGGTGAGGGACGTTACTCGAACACTGAAGCTTTCTTT. The variable domain in full, with the rest retrieved from reference TRBV19 and TRBJ1-1, is DGGITQSPKYLFRKEGQNVTLSCEQNLNHDAMYWYRQDPGQGLRLIYYSQIVNDFQKGDIAEGYSVSREKKESFPLTVTSAQKNPTAFYLCASSMGEGRYSNTEAFFGQGTRLTVV.

The V call is TRBV24-1, the J call TRBJ2-1, with 10 bases fitting TRBD2. CDR1 is KGHDR, CDR2 SFDVKD, per germline. The CDR3 totals 16 residues. Losses at the gene ends were 4 bases for V and 5 bases for J; bases not matched to a gene: 7. CDR3 sequence: CATSDNSGGQNNEQFF. DNA for the CDR3: TGTGCCACCAGTGACAATAGCGGGGGGCAAAACAATGAGCAGTTCTTC.

The chain links TRBV5-8 to TRBJ2-7; TRBD2 is a possible D gene (5 bases). The CDR3 consists of 12 residues. The germline V gene has CDR1 SGHTS and CDR2 YDEGEE. V was shortened by 2 bases and J by 3 bases, with 6 bases between the two germline ends. In nucleotides, the CDR3 is TGTGCCAGCAGCTTTCGGGGCTACGAGCAGTACTTC. Translated, it gives CASSFRGYEQYF.

Details on this clone: Other DNA sequences in this specimen translate into the identical CDR3. The chain carries TRBV11-2 and TRBJ1-3; no firm D call. There are 13 residues in the CDR3. The germline V gene encodes CDR1 SGHAT and CDR2 FQNNGV. Trimming left V 5 bases short and J 3 bases short, with 8 bases between. Here the CDR3 DNA reads TGTGCCAGCAGCCTCGAAGTTGGAAACACCATATATTTT. Translating gives CASSLEVGNTIYF.

This chain links TRBV5-4 with TRBJ2-3; 12 nucleotides align to TRBD2. J gave up 3 bases and V 4 bases, and 3 bases lay outside the gene matches. The CDR3 contains 15 residues. The germline gives CDR1 SGHNT, CDR2 YYREEE (reference sequence). The CDR3 region has the DNA TGTGCCAGCAGCCCGACTAGCGGGGGTACAGATACGCAGTATTTT. This translates into CASSPTSGGTDTQYF.

A word on this clone: The same CDR3 is also encoded by other DNA sequences in this sample. This chain connects TRBV4-2 to TRBJ2-7; tentative D call: TRBD2 (6 bases). The CDR3 is 14 residues long. The germline CDR1 and CDR2 sequences are LGHNA and YNFKEQ. Deletions cut 1 base from V and 2 bases from J, with 9 bases between. The CDR3 DNA reads as TGTGCCAGCAGCCAAGTCGGCGGGGCCTACGAGCAGTACTTC. As protein: CASSQVGGAYEQYF.

This clone is medium-sized in the sample. The V gene is TRBV6-4, the J gene TRBJ2-2; the D is unclear. The V end lost 2 bases, the J end lost 6 bases, and 13 bases lay between the germline ends. In germline, CDR1 is MRHNA, CDR2 SNTAGT. The CDR3 contains 15 residues. CDR3 nucleotides: TGTGCCAGCAGTGACGGGGTGTCCGGATCCGGGGAGCTGTTTTTT. Its protein is CASSDGVSGSGELFF.

The rearrangement joins TRBV2 to TRBJ2-5; TRBD2 agrees at 10 bases. Germline CDR1 reads SNHLY; CDR2 reads FYNNEI. Trimming at V came to 4 bases and at J to 7 bases, leaving 12 bases not matched to a gene. CDR3 length: 16 amino acids. In DNA form, the CDR3 reads TGTGCCAGCAGTGGGGGGACTAGCGAGGAGTTTATGACCCAGTACTTC. It encodes CASSGGTSEEFMTQYF.

The chain combines TRBV7-9 with TRBJ2-1; TRBD2 agrees at 14 bases. The CDR3 extends over 19 amino acids. V gave up 2 bases and J gave up 4 bases; unmatched junction bases: 10. Germline CDR1 reads SEHNR; CDR2 reads FQNEAQ (reference sequence). Written as DNA, the CDR3 is TGTGCCAGCAGCTTACCCTGGACTAGCGGGGGGCGGCTATACAATGAGCAGTTCTTC. This translates into CASSLPWTSGGRLYNEQFF. The full variable domain, in which reference TRBV7-9 and TRBJ2-1 provide the parts outside the CDR3, is DTGVSQNPRHKITKRGQNVTFRCDPISEHNRLYWYRQTLGQGPEFLTYFQNEAQLEKSRLLSDRFSAERPKGSFSTLEIQRTEQGDSAMYLCASSLPWTSGGRLYNEQFFGPGTRLTVL.

The gene calls are TRBV11-3 and TRBJ2-3; possible D gene TRBD2, 7 bases. Germline lookup yields CDR1 SGHNT and CDR2 YENEEA. Trimming took 5 bases from V and 9 from J, leaving 15 bases between them. The CDR3 contains 13 residues. The CDR3 DNA reads TGTGCCAGCAGCCCCCGGGGGGCAGGGACGCAGTATTTT. Translation: CASSPRGAGTQYF. The full variable domain, rest sourced from reference TRBV11-3 and TRBJ2-3, is EAGVVQSPRYKIIEKKQPVAFWCNPISGHNTLYWYLQNLGQGPELLIRYENEEAVDDSQLPKDRFSAERLKGVDSTLKIQPAELGDSAVYLCASSPRGAGTQYFGPGTRLTVL.

The chain joins TRBV6-1 to TRBJ2-7; D assignment may be TRBD1 or TRBD2 (6 bases each). The CDR3 runs to 16 residues. The germline CDR1 and CDR2 sequences are MNHNS and SASEGT. Trimming cost V 3 bases and J 3 bases, with 18 bases left between them. The CDR3 loop reads CASSERGRGRLYEQYF. The CDR3 DNA follows: TGTGCCAGCAGTGAGCGGGGCAGGGGCCGCCTCTACGAGCAGTACTTC.

This rearrangement joins TRBV5-4 to TRBJ1-1; TRBD1 matches 8 bases. V shed 2 bases and J 0 bases; nucleotides not matched to a gene: 6. Looked up from germline, CDR1 is SGHNT and CDR2 is YYREEE (reference sequence). There are 16 residues in the CDR3. Here the CDR3 DNA reads TGTGCCAGCAGCTTATGGGACAGGAACATGAACACTGAAGCTTTCTTT. Amino acid sequence: CASSLWDRNMNTEAFF.

The V gene is TRBV6-5, the J gene TRBJ1-4, with TRBD1 matching 9 bases. Germline V lookup: CDR1 MNHEY, CDR2 SVGAGI. The CDR3 loop spans 16 amino acids. J gave up 3 bases and V 0 bases, and 2 bases lay outside the gene matches. CDR3 sequence: CASSYSTGGANEKLFF. The CDR3 DNA reads as TGTGCCAGCAGTTACTCGACAGGGGGTGCTAATGAAAAACTGTTTTTT.

The V and J genes are TRBV24-1 and TRBJ2-7; D not resolved. The CDR3 is 14 amino acids. The V gene's germline CDR1 is KGHDR and CDR2 SFDVKD. V shed 2 bases and J shed 3 bases, with 10 bases lying between them. CDR3 sequence reads: CATSDSVTSYEQYF. The DNA of the CDR3 is TGTGCCACCAGTGATTCCGTGACAAGCTACGAGCAGTACTTC.

J is TRBJ2-2 and V is TRBV11-2; the D gene is possibly TRBD1 (6 bases). Between the trimmed V and J ends, which lost 2 bases and 6 bases, there was a span of 16 bases. In germline, CDR1 is SGHAT, CDR2 FQNNGV. This CDR3 region has 16 residues. CDR3 sequence: CASSLYETGLAGELFF. CDR3 sequence (DNA): TGTGCCAGCAGCTTATACGAGACAGGTCTCGCCGGGGAGCTGTTTTTT.

Written as DNA, the CDR3 is TGTGCCAGCAGTTATTCGGCCACAGATACGCAGTATTTT. It specifies CASSYSATDTQYF. The chain uses TRBV28 and TRBJ2-3, with D hard to call. Trimming removed 4 bases at V and 2 bases at J, with 7 bases between. The CDR3 has 13 amino acids. The germline CDR1 and CDR2 sequences are MDHEN and SYDVKM.

This rearrangement joins TRBV5-1 to TRBJ1-4; D not resolved. Germline lookup yields CDR1 SGHRS and CDR2 YFSETQ. The CDR3 sequence is 14 residues long. Trimming shortened V by 0 bases and J by 5 bases, and 8 bases separated the two germline ends. CDR3 amino acids: CASSLESRNEKLFF. The CDR3 DNA is TGCGCCAGCAGCTTGGAATCACGGAATGAAAAACTGTTTTTT.

This chain joins TRBV29-1 and TRBJ1-2; D is ambiguous. The CDR3 loop spans 14 amino acids. The germline gives CDR1 SQVTM, CDR2 ANQGSEA. Trimming stripped 3 bases from V and 2 bases from J, with 13 bases between. In DNA, the CDR3 is TGCAGCGTTGATTCGGCCCTGGCCAACTATGGCTACACCTTC. Translating it yields CSVDSALANYGYTF. Full variable domain (remainder filled in from reference TRBV29-1 and TRBJ1-2): SAVISQKPSRDICQRGTSLTIQCQVDSQVTMMFWYRQQPGQSLTLIATANQGSEATYESGFVIDKFPISRPNLTFSTLTVSNMSPEDSSIYLCSVDSALANYGYTFGSGTRLTVV.

This rearrangement joins TRBV3-1 (or the pseudogene TRBV3-2) to TRBJ2-2; D uncertain. The V gene lost 2 bases and the J gene lost 5 bases, with 6 bases spanning the gap. The CDR3 has 13 residues. Looked up from germline, CDR1 is LGHDT and CDR2 is YNNKEL (reference sequence). Written as DNA, the CDR3 is TGTGCCAGCAGCCAACCCAAGACCGGGGAGCTGTTTTTT. Protein: CASSQPKTGELFF.

The rearrangement uses TRBV4-1 and TRBJ1-5, with 8 bases matching TRBD1. The CDR3 is 17 amino acids. The junction had 8 bases not matched to a gene; V was cut back by 0 bases and J by 4 bases. Per the germline V gene, CDR1 is MGHRA and CDR2 is YSYEKL. In DNA, the CDR3 is TGCGCCAGCAGCCAAGAAAGGGGACAGGCCGGAAATCAGCCCCAGCATTTT. Translated, it gives CASSQERGQAGNQPQHF.

This clone was seen a few times. The chain carries TRBV5-6 and TRBJ2-5, with 7 bases aligning to TRBD1. Germline lookup yields CDR1 SGHDT and CDR2 YYEEEE. There are 14 residues in the CDR3. V trimming: 4 bases; J trimming: 5 bases; junction bases outside the gene matches: 8. The CDR3 DNA reads as TGTGCCAGCAGCACCAGGACAGGCCTTGAGACCCAGTACTTC. Translating gives CASSTRTGLETQYF.

The rearrangement links TRBV2 to TRBJ2-5, with TRBD1 as a possible D gene (5 bases). In germline, CDR1 is SNHLY, CDR2 FYNNEI. Trimming cost V 3 bases and J 7 bases, with 12 bases left between them. CDR3 length: 13 amino acids. The CDR3 bases are TGTGCCAGCAGTGAGGCAGGGATAAGGACCCAGTACTTC. Protein product: CASSEAGIRTQYF.